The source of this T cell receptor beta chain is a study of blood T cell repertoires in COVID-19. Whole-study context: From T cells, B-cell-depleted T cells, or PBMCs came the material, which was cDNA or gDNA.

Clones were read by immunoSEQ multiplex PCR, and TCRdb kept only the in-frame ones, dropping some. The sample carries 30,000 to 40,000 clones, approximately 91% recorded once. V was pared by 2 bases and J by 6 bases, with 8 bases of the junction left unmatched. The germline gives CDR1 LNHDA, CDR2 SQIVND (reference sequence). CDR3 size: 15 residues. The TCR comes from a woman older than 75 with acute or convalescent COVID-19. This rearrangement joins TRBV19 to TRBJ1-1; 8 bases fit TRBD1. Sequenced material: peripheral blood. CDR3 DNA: TGTGCCAGTAGTATAAGATCAGGGGGCTCGGCTGAAGCTTTCTTT. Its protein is CASSIRSGGSAEAFF.